These 20 T cell receptor beta chains came from one sample sequenced in a study of T cell changes during pregnancy in multiple sclerosis. Method: immunoSEQ multiplex PCR; TCRdb's copy keeps in-frame clones and lacks some. Among about 39,000 clones listed, 85% to 95% were seen once. Sequencing used CD4+ T cells from peripheral blood mononuclear cells, obtained after pregnancy. These receptors were obtained from a female donor with multiple sclerosis, enrolled in a pregnancy study.

V gene TRBV9 combines with J gene TRBJ1-2; D is possibly TRBD1 (6 bases). V was shortened by 2 bases and J by 9 bases, with 20 bases between the two germline ends. Per germline, CDR1 SGDLS and CDR2 YYNGEE. The CDR3 is made up of 15 amino acids. The CDR3 loop reads CASSVDGGPGRSYTF. For the CDR3, the DNA is TGTGCCAGCAGCGTCGACGGGGGGCCAGGTCGAAGCTACACCTTC. Filled out from reference TRBV9 and TRBJ1-2, the complete variable domain reads DSGVTQTPKHLITATGQRVTLRCSPRSGDLSVYWYQQSLDQGLQFLIQYYNGEERAKGNILERFSAQQFPDLHSELNLSSLELGDSALYFCASSVDGGPGRSYTFGSGTRLTVV.

The chain uses TRBV6-5 and TRBJ1-5; D is perhaps TRBD1 (5 bases). Trimming removed 8 bases at V and 9 bases at J, with 23 bases between. The CDR3 spans 15 residues. Germline CDR1 is MNHEY and CDR2 is SVGAGI. The CDR3 region has the DNA TGTGCCAGCCGCATGATAGGGGCCCCGTTTGGGCCCCAGCATTTT. Amino acid sequence: CASRMIGAPFGPQHF.

This chain uses TRBV2 with TRBJ2-5; possible D gene TRBD1, 5 bases. Germline V lookup: CDR1 SNHLY, CDR2 FYNNEI. CDR3 size: 11 residues. The ends were cut back, 9 bases at V and 1 base at J, with 6 bases in the middle. The CDR3 reads CARQVQETQYF. The DNA for the CDR3 is TGTGCCAGACAGGTCCAAGAGACCCAGTACTTC.

The chain has TRBV19 and TRBJ2-3; D is unresolved. CDR3 length equals 14 residues. The germline CDR1 and CDR2 sequences are LNHDA and SQIVND (reference sequence). V lost 3 bases, J lost 2 bases, and 9 bases lay in between. The CDR3: CASSISPFTDTQYF. The CDR3 nucleotides read TGTGCCAGTAGTATCTCTCCTTTCACAGATACGCAGTATTTT.

Here the CDR3 reads CASSTTGSNTEAFF. For the CDR3, the DNA is TGTGCCAGCAGTACGACAGGATCGAATACTGAAGCTTTCTTT. V usage is TRBV6-1 and J usage is TRBJ1-1, with D possibly being TRBD1 (6 bases). V dropped 5 bases and J dropped 5 bases, with 15 bases sitting between them. This CDR3 has 14 residues. From germline, CDR1 is MNHNS and CDR2 SASEGT.

This clone was found a few times. The V and J genes are TRBV19 and TRBJ1-2; 8 nucleotides align to TRBD1. The germline CDR1 and CDR2 sequences are LNHDA and SQIVND (reference sequence). The CDR3 totals 14 residues. J was trimmed by 5 bases and V by 3 bases; bases with no gene match: 5. The CDR3 reads CASSISRQGYGYTF. The CDR3 DNA sequence: TGTGCCAGTAGTATTTCTCGACAGGGGTATGGCTACACCTTC.

The chain has TRBV2 and TRBJ1-2; 9 positions match TRBD1. The CDR3 has 16 residues. V gave up 0 bases and J gave up 9 bases; unmatched junction bases: 11. The germline V gene has CDR1 SNHLY and CDR2 FYNNEI. As DNA, the CDR3 is TGTGCCAGCAGTGAAGCGCTTCAGACAGGGGGAATAAGCTACACCTTC. It yields the protein CASSEALQTGGISYTF.

The gene calls are TRBV5-4 and TRBJ2-5, with a tentative D call TRBD2 (5 bases). The CDR3 has 15 amino acids. Germline V lookup: CDR1 SGHNT, CDR2 YYREEE (reference sequence). With 0 bases removed from V and 4 bases from J, the gap between germline ends came to 13 bases. The CDR3 sequence: CASSLGGDLRETQYF. CDR3 sequence (DNA): TGTGCCAGCAGCTTGGGGGGAGACCTAAGAGAGACCCAGTACTTC. Combining the CDR3 with reference TRBV5-4 and TRBJ2-5 gives the whole variable domain ETGVTQSPTHLIKTRGQQVTLRCSSQSGHNTVSWYQQALGQGPQFIFQYYREEENGRGNFPPRFSGLQFPNYSSELNVNALELDDSALYLCASSLGGDLRETQYFGPGTRLLVL.

The chain joins TRBV6-1 to TRBJ1-6; TRBD1 aligns across 8 bases. CDR3 length equals 13 residues. Germline CDR1 MNHNS, CDR2 SASEGT. Losses at the gene ends were 7 bases for V and 10 bases for J; bases not matched to a gene: 6. The CDR3 loop is CASNGQGRSPLHF. CDR3 bases: TGTGCCAGCAACGGACAGGGAAGGTCACCCCTCCACTTT.

The V call is TRBV19, the J call TRBJ2-5, with TRBD2 matching over 12 bases. Losses at the gene ends were 5 bases for V and 5 bases for J; bases not matched to a gene: 6. The CDR3 consists of 15 residues. CDR1 and CDR2 from the germline V gene are LNHDA and SQIVND (reference sequence). The CDR3 DNA is TGTGCCAGTAGTTCTAGCGGGGGGGCGGGTGAGACCCAGTACTTC. It is translated as CASSSSGGAGETQYF.

This sequence joins TRBV29-1 and TRBJ2-7; TRBD2 is a possible D gene (6 bases). CDR1 SQVTM and CDR2 ANQGSEA come from the germline V gene. V lost 4 bases and J 5 bases, leaving 12 bases between the germline ends. The CDR3 consists of 12 residues. CDR3 sequence (DNA): TGCAGCGTTGGAGTCGGAGGGCACGAGCAGTACTTC. This sequence encodes CSVGVGGHEQYF.

The V gene is TRBV5-4, the J gene TRBJ2-1; 14 nucleotides line up with TRBD2. The CDR3 runs to 16 residues. V dropped 0 bases and J dropped 7; count of bases not matched to a gene: 3. Germline loops: CDR1 SGHNT, CDR2 YYREEE (reference sequence). The CDR3 bases are TGTGCCAGCAGCTTGGGACTAGCGGGGGGGGTAAATGAGCAGTTCTTC. Protein sequence: CASSLGLAGGVNEQFF.

This clone was detected a few times. The rearrangement joins TRBV2 to TRBJ1-2, with 8 bases that match TRBD1. Per germline, CDR1 SNHLY and CDR2 FYNNEI. V trimming: 5 bases; J trimming: 5 bases; junction bases outside the gene matches: 7. The CDR3 has 14 amino acids. In DNA, the CDR3 is TGTGCCAGCAGTATAGGACAGGGAGCGTATGGCTACACCTTC. Protein sequence: CASSIGQGAYGYTF.

The sample holds a few counts of this clone. The CDR3 DNA follows: TGTGCCAGCAGTACCAGGGGGCAAAATGAAGCTTTCTTT. Translated, it gives CASSTRGQNEAFF. The chain links TRBV6-5 to TRBJ1-1; TRBD1 matches 8 bases. CDR1 is MNHEY, CDR2 SVGAGI, per germline. The CDR3 has 13 residues. V was clipped by 5 bases and J by 7 bases; unmatched bases: 6.

The gene calls are TRBV5-1 and TRBJ1-5; D may be TRBD1 (5 bases). The germline V gene has CDR1 SGHRS and CDR2 YFSETQ. The CDR3 runs 14 residues. V was pared by 4 bases and J by 7 bases, with 15 bases between. CDR3 coding DNA: TGCGCCAGCAGCCCAGAGGCAGGGCGACAGCCCCAGCATTTT. Encoded protein: CASSPEAGRQPQHF.

The genes are TRBV10-3 and TRBJ2-1; TRBD1 matches 9 bases. The CDR3 sequence is 14 residues long. Germline CDR1 and CDR2: ENHRY and SYGVKD. The trim removed 9 bases at V and 4 bases at J, leaving 7 bases unmatched. CDR3 coding DNA: TGTGCCATGGCCGGGACAGGGACTTACAATGAGCAGTTCTTC. Residues: CAMAGTGTYNEQFF.

V is TRBV19 and J is TRBJ1-2, with a possible D match to TRBD1 (5 bases). V was shortened by 3 bases and J by 2 bases, with 16 bases between the two germline ends. This CDR3 has 16 amino acids. Per the germline V gene, CDR1 is LNHDA and CDR2 is SQIVND (reference sequence). CDR3: CASSISPQGGNYGYTF. CDR3 nucleotides: TGTGCCAGTAGTATTTCTCCCCAGGGCGGAAACTATGGCTACACCTTC.

The chain has TRBV18 and TRBJ1-1; D unclear. CDR1 is KGHSH and CDR2 is LQKENI in the germline V gene. V lost 1 base and J 0 bases, leaving 12 bases between the germline ends. CDR3 length equals 16 residues. The CDR3 DNA reads as TGTGCCAGCTCACCACAGGGAGCACCAATGAACACTGAAGCTTTCTTT. Translating gives CASSPQGAPMNTEAFF. Together with reference TRBV18 and TRBJ1-1, the CDR3 gives the full variable domain: NAGVMQNPRHLVRRRGQEARLRCSPMKGHSHVYWYRQLPEEGLKFMVYLQKENIIDESGMPKERFSAEFPKEGPSILRIQQVVRGDSAAYFCASSPQGAPMNTEAFFGQGTRLTVV.

This clone has a handful of counts. This chain connects TRBV2 to TRBJ1-2; D might be TRBD1 (6 bases). The CDR3 length is 13 residues. CDR1 SNHLY and CDR2 FYNNEI come from the germline V gene. V was pared by 5 bases and J by 6 bases, with 13 bases between. The CDR3 sequence: CASSNQGMDGYTF. CDR3 bases: TGTGCCAGCAGTAACCAGGGGATGGATGGCTACACCTTC.

V and J are TRBV4-1 and TRBJ2-3; D gene ambiguous. This CDR3 comprises 13 residues. V was trimmed by 2 bases and J by 0 bases, leaving 3 bases between them. Germline-derived CDR1 and CDR2 are MGHRA and YSYEKL. CDR3 sequence reads: CASSQTSTDTQYF. As DNA, the CDR3 is TGCGCCAGCAGCCAAACTAGCACAGATACGCAGTATTTT.